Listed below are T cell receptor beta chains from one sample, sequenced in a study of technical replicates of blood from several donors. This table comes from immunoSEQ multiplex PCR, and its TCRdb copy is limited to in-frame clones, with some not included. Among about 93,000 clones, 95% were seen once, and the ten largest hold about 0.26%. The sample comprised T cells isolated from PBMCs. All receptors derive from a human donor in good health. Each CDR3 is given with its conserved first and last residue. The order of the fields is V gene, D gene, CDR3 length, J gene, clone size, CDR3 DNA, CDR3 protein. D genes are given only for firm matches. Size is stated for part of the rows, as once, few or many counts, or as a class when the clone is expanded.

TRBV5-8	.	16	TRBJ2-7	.	TGTGCCAGCAGCCCTCTCGGACACCATTTCTCCTACGAGCAGTACTTC	CASSPLGHHFSYEQYF
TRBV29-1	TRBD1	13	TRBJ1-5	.	TGCAGCGCTGGGGACAGTAACAATCAGCCCCAGCATTTT	CSAGDSNNQPQHF
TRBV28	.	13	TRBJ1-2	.	TGTGCCAGCAGCCTCAGTCGAGGGCTCGGCTACACCTTC	CASSLSRGLGYTF
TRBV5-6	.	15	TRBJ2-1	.	TGTGCCAGCAGCTTGGTTCGGACAGCAGACAATGAGCAGTTCTTC	CASSLVRTADNEQFF
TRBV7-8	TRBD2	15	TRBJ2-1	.	TGTGCCAGCAGCCTTAGCGGGGGTTCCTACAATGAGCAGTTCTTC	CASSLSGGSYNEQFF
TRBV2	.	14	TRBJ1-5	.	TGTGCCAGCAGGTTCGACAGTGCCAATCAGCCCCAGCATTTT	CASRFDSANQPQHF
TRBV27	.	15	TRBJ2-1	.	TGTGCCAGCAGTTCCGCGGCGAGCTCCTACAATGAGCAGTTCTTC	CASSSAASSYNEQFF
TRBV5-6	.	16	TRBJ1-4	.	TGTGCCAGCAGCTTGGCAGGGCGAGGAACTAATGAAAAACTGTTTTTT	CASSLAGRGTNEKLFF
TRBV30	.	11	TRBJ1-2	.	TGTGCCTGGACCCCGGTGATAGGCTACACCTTC	CAWTPVIGYTF
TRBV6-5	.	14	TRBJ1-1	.	TGTGCCAGCAGTCAAGAGGACACAACCACTGAAGCTTTCTTT	CASSQEDTTTEAFF
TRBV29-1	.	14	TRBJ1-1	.	TGCAGCGTTGGCACAGGGCTTATGAACACTGAAGCTTTCTTT	CSVGTGLMNTEAFF
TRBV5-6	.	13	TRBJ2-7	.	TGTGCCAGCAGCACGGACTTCACCTACGAGCAGTACTTC	CASSTDFTYEQYF
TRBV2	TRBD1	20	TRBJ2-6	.	TGTGCCAGCAGCCTTCCAGTAAAAAGGGGGCGAATATCTGGGGCCAACGTCCTGACTTTC	CASSLPVKRGRISGANVLTF
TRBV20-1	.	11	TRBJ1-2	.	TGCAGTGCTAGAGTTGTGTCGGACAGCGCCTTC	CSARVVSDSAF
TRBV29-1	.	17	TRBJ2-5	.	TGCAGCGCCCTTTTAGATAGGGTGGAGGGATACCAAGAGACCCAGTACTTC	CSALLDRVEGYQETQYF
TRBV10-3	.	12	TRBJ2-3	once	TGTGCCAGCGCTGCACCGTCAGATACGCAGTATTTT	CASAAPSDTQYF
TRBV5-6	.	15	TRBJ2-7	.	TGTGCCAGCAGCTTGGACTACACCCTTTCCTACGAGCAGTACTTC	CASSLDYTLSYEQYF
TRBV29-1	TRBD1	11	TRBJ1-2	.	TGCAGCGTTACAGGGGGGCGAGGCTACACCTTC	CSVTGGRGYTF
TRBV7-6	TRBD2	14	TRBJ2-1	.	TGTGCCAGCAGCCTAGCGGGGGGGCCCCATGAGCAGTTCTTC	CASSLAGGPHEQFF
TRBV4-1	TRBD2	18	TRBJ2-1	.	TGCGCCAGCAGCCAAGATTTACAATCAGCGGGAGCCTACAATGAGCAGTTCTTC	CASSQDLQSAGAYNEQFF
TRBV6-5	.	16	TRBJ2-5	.	TGTGCCAGCAGTTACTCTCCTAGCGCGACGTCAGAGACCCAGTACTTC	CASSYSPSATSETQYF
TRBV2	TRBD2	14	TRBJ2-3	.	TGTGCCAGCAATGTGGGAGGGCCTAAAGATACGCAGTATTTT	CASNVGGPKDTQYF
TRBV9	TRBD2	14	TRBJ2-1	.	TGTGCCAGCAGCGTGGACACTAGCGGGGGCAATCAGTTCTTC	CASSVDTSGGNQFF
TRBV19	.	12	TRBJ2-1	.	TGTGCCACCAGGGGCTTGAACAATGAGCAGTTCTTC	CATRGLNNEQFF
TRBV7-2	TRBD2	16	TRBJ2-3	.	TGTGCCAGCAGCAGAGCGGGGCCTACTTTCACAGATACGCAGTATTTT	CASSRAGPTFTDTQYF
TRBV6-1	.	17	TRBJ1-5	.	TGTGCCAGCAGTGATCGACGCCGGGGAGGGGGCAATCAGCCCCAGCATTTT	CASSDRRRGGGNQPQHF
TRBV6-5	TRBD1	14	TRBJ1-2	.	TGTGCCAGCGGCCCGACAGGGGGAAACTATGGCTACACCTTC	CASGPTGGNYGYTF
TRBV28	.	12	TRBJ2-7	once	TGTGCCAGCAGTTTTGGCGAGGACGAGCAGTACTTC	CASSFGEDEQYF
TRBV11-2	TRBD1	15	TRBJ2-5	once	TGTGCCAGCAGCTCCAAAAGGACAGGGGCTGAGACCCAGTACTTC	CASSSKRTGAETQYF
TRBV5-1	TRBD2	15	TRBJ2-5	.	TGCGCCAGCAGCTCCACTGCGGGGGACCAAGAGACCCAGTACTTC	CASSSTAGDQETQYF
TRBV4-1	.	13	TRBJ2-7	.	TGCGCCAGCAGCCCTGGGGCGGACTACGAGCAGTACTTC	CASSPGADYEQYF
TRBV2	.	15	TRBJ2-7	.	TGTGCCAGCAGTTCAAACGACAGGTTATTCTACGAGCAGTACTTC	CASSSNDRLFYEQYF
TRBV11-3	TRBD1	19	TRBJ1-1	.	TGTGCCAGCAGCCTCCACGCGCAACGAGGCAGGGGGCGTTGGACTGAAGCTTTCTTT	CASSLHAQRGRGRWTEAFF
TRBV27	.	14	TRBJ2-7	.	TGTGCCAGCAGTTTATTAGGGGAGGCGGTCGAGCAGTACTTC	CASSLLGEAVEQYF
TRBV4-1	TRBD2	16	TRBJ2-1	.	TGCGCCAGCAGCCAAGTTTTTGGCGGGAGGAGTAATGAGCAGTTCTTC	CASSQVFGGRSNEQFF
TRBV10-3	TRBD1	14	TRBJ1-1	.	TGTGCCATCAGGGACAGGGTCATGAACACTGAAGCTTTCTTT	CAIRDRVMNTEAFF
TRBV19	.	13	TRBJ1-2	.	TGTGCCACCAGCATCGACAGAAATTATGGCTACACCTTC	CATSIDRNYGYTF
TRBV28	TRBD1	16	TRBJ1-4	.	TGTGCCAGCAGTTACTCGGGACAGGGGTATGATGAAAAACTGTTTTTT	CASSYSGQGYDEKLFF
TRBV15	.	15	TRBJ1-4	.	TGTGCCACCAGCAGAGGGGTGGGGGCAGGTGAAAAACTGTTTTTT	CATSRGVGAGEKLFF
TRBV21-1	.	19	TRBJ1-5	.	TGTGCCAGCAGCAAATCAGAGTTAGGGACAGCTTATAGCAATCAGCCCCAGCATTTT	CASSKSELGTAYSNQPQHF
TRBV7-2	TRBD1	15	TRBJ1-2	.	TGTGCCAGCAGCTTATGGTCTGAGACAGGGGCGGGCTACACCTTC	CASSLWSETGAGYTF